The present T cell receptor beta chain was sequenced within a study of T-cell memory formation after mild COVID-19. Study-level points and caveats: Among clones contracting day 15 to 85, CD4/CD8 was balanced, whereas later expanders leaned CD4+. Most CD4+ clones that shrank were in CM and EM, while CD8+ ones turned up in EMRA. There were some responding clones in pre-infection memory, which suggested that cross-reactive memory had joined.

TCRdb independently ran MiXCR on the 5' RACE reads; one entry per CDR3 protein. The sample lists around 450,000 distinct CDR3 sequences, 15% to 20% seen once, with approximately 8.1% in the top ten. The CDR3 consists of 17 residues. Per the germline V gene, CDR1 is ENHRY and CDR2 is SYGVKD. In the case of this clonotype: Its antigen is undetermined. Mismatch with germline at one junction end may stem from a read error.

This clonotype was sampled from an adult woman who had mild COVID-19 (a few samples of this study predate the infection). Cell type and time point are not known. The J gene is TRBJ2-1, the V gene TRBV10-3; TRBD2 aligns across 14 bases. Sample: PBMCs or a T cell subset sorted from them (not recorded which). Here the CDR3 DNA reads TGTGCCATCAGTGAGTCGACCAGACTAGCGGGAGGGGATGAACAGTTCTTC. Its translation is CAISESTRLAGGDEQFF.